This entry is about one T cell receptor (beta chain). Its antigen remains unknown. At survey level, the immunoSEQ assay was run in its v3.0 version. The assay was immunoSEQ multiplex PCR, and TCRdb's table has in-frame clones only and misses some. Altogether more than 20,000 clones are present, roughly four fifths being singletons, with the ten largest covering less than 15%. The data derive from a study of long-term antiretroviral therapy in people with HIV. Whole-study findings and limits: At every time point, clones expanded before ART dominated the repertoire.

Germline V gene lookup returns CDR1 SNHLY and CDR2 FYNNEI. The length of the CDR3 is 14 residues. The V end was cut by 6 bases, the J end by 2 bases, with 13 bases between. The sequenced sample was unsorted PBMCs, obtained 1.7 to 1.8 years before starting antiretroviral therapy. The J gene is TRBJ1-2, the V gene TRBV2, with D possibly TRBD1 on 5 matching bases. The receptor was derived from a woman aged 40 to 50 with HIV. For the CDR3, the DNA is TGTGCCAGCAGCCGGGACGGCACAAACTATGGCTACACCTTC. The encoded protein is CASSRDGTNYGYTF.